This note documents a single TCR beta chain sequence. The antigen is not known. CDR3 length: 15 residues. Germline CDR1 reads SEHNR; CDR2 reads FQNEAQ (reference sequence). Staff drew a roughly 2.5 ml blood sample from each donor. Whole blood supplied total RNA, and T cells were not sorted. Added by template switching were UMIs that each held a 6-nucleotide sample barcode. TCRdb re-called the 5' RACE reads and catalogs CDR3 proteins one per entry, DNA excluded. With 350,000 to 500,000 distinct CDR3 sequences in the sample, the ten largest clones hold 2% to 3%. This sample is drawn from a study of monozygotic twins with inflammatory bowel disease. The study, taken as a whole, reports: Ultimately, a single strong signal or clonotype associated with IBD was not supported.

Specimen: blood. The rearrangement joins TRBV7-9 to TRBJ1-1; TCRdb's D call of TRBD1 is untestable without DNA. This sequence was found in a human donor with ulcerative colitis or Crohn's disease, or a healthy co-twin of an affected twin (not recorded which). The CDR3 sequence is CASSSDPWRAPEAFF.